This TCR beta chain was captured in a study of CD8+CD57+ T cells in acquired aplastic anemia (dated by TCRdb to the late 2010s). At the level of the whole study: A mean of approximately 3 ug of DNA, ranging from about 0.2 to 27.4 ug, was extracted from sorted CD4+ and CD8+ cells. A CD8+CD57+ expansion meant a frequency higher than the mean frequency seen in healthy subjects. The paper as a whole reports these results and caveats: Around 27 CD8+ CDR3 sequences were found in both patients and controls but appeared to be highly expressed in patients and within the immunodominant clones of the patients. Patients and healthy controls showed no significant difference in CD8+ Simpson's diversity (P=0.060).

Profiling of TCR beta VDJ combinations and CDR3 sequences used genomic DNA as the template. TCR repertoire sequencing was run on an Illumina HiSeq 2000. Regarding the original processing steps: TRBV/TRBJ rearrangement plots, CDR3 size and DJ length profiles, and Simpson's diversity index were used to assess repertoires. The most abundant DNA sequence in the deep sequencing data was defined as the immunodominant clone. CDR3 amino acid sequences were checked for sharing between subjects and were compared against published repertoires and the VDJdb database. The public reads were quality trimmed at Q25 with fastp and then assembled into clones with MiXCR by TCRdb, keeping productive beta chains. For every CDR3 protein sequence, its rows merge into one entry that carries the most common genes and DNA. TCRdb's processing, not the authors' own work, is the source of the V and J calls. The sample profile shows 170,000 or so distinct CDR3 sequences; roughly three fifths of them were found once. In total, the top ten clones hold roughly 42% of the sample.

Clipping removes 1 base from V and 9 bases from J, with 4 as the unmatched junction base count. Including the terminal cysteine and phenylalanine, the CDR3 comprises 15 residues. The only DNA kept is the CDR3, 45 bases in frame from the first base. CDR1 is given as SGDLS and CDR2 as YYNGEE, both from the germline V gene. On this clonotype itself: Its antigen remains undetermined. No clone much larger than this one lies a single base away; base qualities are absent.

Expansion of CD8+CD57+ cells had been shown by flow cytometry in the patients chosen for sequencing. Every patient had a diagnosis of severe acquired aplastic anemia based on International Study of Aplastic Anemia and Agranulocytosis and Camitta criteria. No therapy had been received by the patients at the time of blood sampling. TCR repertoires of sorted CD4+ and CD8+ blood T cells from severe aplastic anemia patients and healthy subjects were deep-sequenced in the study. Patients were enrolled in the USA under clinicaltrials.gov protocols 00001620, 01623167, 00001397, 00071045, 00081523 and 00961064. Ficoll-Paque density gradient centrifugation was used to isolate peripheral blood mononuclear cells. Before DNA extraction, CD4+ and CD8+ T cells were sorted with FACS or magnetic beads.

The sequencing input was sorted CD4+, CD8+, or CD8+CD57+ T cells (not recorded which) from PBMCs. The rearranged chain carries TRBV9 and TRBJ1-6, with 10 bases aligning to TRBD1. The TCR sequence derives from a human donor with aplastic anemia. CDR3 protein: CASSVSDRGSSPLHF. The DNA is as follows: TGTGCCAGCAGCGTATCGGACAGGGGGTCTTCACCCCTCCACTTT. Outside the CDR3, residues come from the reference TRBV9 and TRBJ1-6 proteins, so the full variable domain is: DSGVTQTPKHLITATGQRVTLRCSPRSGDLSVYWYQQSLDQGLQFLIQYYNGEERAKGNILERFSAQQFPDLHSELNLSSLELGDSALYFCASSVSDRGSSPLHFGNGTRLTVT.